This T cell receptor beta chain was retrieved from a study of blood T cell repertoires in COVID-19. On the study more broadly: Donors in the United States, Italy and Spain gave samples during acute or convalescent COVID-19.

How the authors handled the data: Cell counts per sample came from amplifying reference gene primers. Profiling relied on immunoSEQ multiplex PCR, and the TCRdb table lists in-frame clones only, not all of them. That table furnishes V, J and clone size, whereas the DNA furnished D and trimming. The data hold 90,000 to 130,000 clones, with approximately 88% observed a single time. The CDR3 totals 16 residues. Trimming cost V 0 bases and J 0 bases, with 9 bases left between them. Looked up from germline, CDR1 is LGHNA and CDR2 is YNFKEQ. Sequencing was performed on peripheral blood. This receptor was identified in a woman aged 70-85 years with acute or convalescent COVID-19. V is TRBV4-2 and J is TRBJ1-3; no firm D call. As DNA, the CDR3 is TGTGCCAGCAGCCAAGATCCCCCCAGCTCTGGAAACACCATATATTTT. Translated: CASSQDPPSSGNTIYF.